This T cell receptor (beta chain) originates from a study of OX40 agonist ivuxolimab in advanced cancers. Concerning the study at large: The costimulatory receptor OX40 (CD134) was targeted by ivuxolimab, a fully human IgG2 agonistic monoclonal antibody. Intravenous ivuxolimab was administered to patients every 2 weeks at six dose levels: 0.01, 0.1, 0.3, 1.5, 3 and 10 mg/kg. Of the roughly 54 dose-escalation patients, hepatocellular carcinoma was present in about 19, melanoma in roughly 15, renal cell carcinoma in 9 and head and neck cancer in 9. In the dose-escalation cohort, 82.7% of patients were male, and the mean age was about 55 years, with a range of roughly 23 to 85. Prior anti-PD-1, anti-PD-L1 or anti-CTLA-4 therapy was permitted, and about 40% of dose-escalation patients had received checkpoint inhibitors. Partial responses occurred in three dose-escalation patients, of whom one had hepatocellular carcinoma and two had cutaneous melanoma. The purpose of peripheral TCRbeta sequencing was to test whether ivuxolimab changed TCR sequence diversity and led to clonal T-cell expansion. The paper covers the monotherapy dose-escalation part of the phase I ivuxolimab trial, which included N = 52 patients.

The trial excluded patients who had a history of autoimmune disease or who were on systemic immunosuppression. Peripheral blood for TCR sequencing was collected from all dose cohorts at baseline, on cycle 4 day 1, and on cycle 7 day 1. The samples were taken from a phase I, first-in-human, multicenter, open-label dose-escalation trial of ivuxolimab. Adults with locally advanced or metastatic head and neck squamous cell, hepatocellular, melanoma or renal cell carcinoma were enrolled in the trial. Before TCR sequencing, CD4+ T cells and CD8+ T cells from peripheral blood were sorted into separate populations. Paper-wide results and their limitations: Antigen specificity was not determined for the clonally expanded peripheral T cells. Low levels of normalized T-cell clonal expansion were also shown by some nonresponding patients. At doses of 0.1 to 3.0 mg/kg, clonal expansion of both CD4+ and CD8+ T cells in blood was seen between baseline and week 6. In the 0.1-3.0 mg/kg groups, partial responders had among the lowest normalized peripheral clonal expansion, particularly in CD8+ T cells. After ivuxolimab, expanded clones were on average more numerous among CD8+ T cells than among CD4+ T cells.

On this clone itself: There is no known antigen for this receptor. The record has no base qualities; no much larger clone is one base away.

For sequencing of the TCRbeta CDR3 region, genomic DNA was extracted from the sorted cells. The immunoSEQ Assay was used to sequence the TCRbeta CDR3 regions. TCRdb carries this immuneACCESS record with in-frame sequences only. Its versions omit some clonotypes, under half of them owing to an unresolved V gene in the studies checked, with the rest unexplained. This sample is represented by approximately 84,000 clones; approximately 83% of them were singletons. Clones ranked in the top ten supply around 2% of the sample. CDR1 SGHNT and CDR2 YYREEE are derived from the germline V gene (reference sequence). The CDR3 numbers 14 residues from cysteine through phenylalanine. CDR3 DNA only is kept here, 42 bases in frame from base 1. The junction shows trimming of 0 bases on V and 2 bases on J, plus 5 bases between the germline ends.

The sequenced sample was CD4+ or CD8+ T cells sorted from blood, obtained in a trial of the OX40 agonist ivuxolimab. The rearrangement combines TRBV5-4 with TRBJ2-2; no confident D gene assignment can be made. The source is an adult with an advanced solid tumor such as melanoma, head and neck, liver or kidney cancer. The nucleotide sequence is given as TGTGCCAGCAGCTTGGACCTCAACACCGGGGAGCTGTTTTTT. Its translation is CASSLDLNTGELFF.